This T cell receptor (beta chain) was recovered during a study of T cells in Graves' hyperthyroidism and ophthalmopathy. Study-wide background: At the time of initial diagnosis and before any treatment, peripheral blood was collected.

Patients were excluded for uncontrolled infection, other autoimmune disease, pregnancy or lactation. Diagnoses were made from clinical symptoms, serum measures (thyroxine and TRAb), thyroid ultrasound and orbital computed tomography. CDR1 is MNHNS and CDR2 is SASEGT in the germline V gene. CDR3 length equals 15 residues. The V end lost 6 bases, the J end lost 2 bases, and 17 bases lay between the germline ends. Findings and limits, study-wide: Most clonotypes that expanded in the thyroid above 0.001 also showed up in blood.

TCR beta CDR3 region amplification was performed from RNA transcripts. Carried out on the TCR CDR3, a first-round RT-PCR used the HTBI primer set. TCRdb itself ran the multiplex PCR reads through MiXCR, one entry per CDR3 protein. Counted here are 400,000 or so distinct CDR3 sequences, around 15% occurring once; the ten biggest clones make up approximately 19%. In its sample, this clonotype was seen many times. What it recognizes is unknown. The V gene is TRBV6-1, the J gene TRBJ2-7; tentatively, D is TRBD1 or TRBD2 (5 bases each). The receptor comes from a woman in her sixties with Graves' ophthalmopathy. The specimen sequenced was blood. Here the CDR3 reads CASRLSRDGAYEQYF. Written as DNA, the CDR3 is TGTGCCAGCAGATTATCCCGGGACGGAGCCTACGAGCAGTACTTC.